The sequence of this T cell receptor (beta chain) was determined in a study of CD8 T cells in Susac syndrome. The CDR3 runs 16 residues. Germline trimming cut 5 bases from V and 2 bases from J; bases unmatched to any gene: 6. Germline values: CDR1 LNHDA, CDR2 SQIVND (reference sequence). When the RNA was reverse transcribed, random hexamers were used with an input of about 0.45 to 1 ug. Using its own MiXCR run on the immunoSEQ multiplex PCR reads, TCRdb lists one record per CDR3 protein. The data contain some 240,000 distinct CDR3 sequences, about 95% of them singletons. Broader study findings: The CD4+ T cell repertoires of Susac syndrome were found to show no clonal expansion.

Note on this clonotype: What it recognizes is unknown.

The sample comprised CD4+ T cells from PBMCs. The TCR originated in a human donor with Susac syndrome. The J gene is TRBJ2-6, the V gene TRBV19; the match to TRBD1 covers 7 bases. CDR3 bases: TGTGCCAGTAGTCCTCGTGACAGGGCTGGGGCCAACGTCCTGACTTTC. It codes for CASSPRDRAGANVLTF.